The 14 T cell receptor beta chains listed next were all sequenced from one sample in a study of Graves' ophthalmopathy and Graves' hyperthyroidism. Investigators amplified TCR beta CDR3 regions from RNA transcripts. HTBI primers were employed in first-round RT-PCR, then a second-round multiplex PCR followed. TCRdb re-called the multiplex PCR reads with MiXCR, one entry per CDR3 protein. Among 340,000 or so distinct CDR3 sequences, roughly 15% were seen once, and the ten largest hold about 12%. The sample comprised peripheral blood. Receptors originate from an adult man with Graves' ophthalmopathy.

At least ten counts were recorded for this clonotype. This sequence joins TRBV11-2 and TRBJ1-3; D unresolved. V lost 0 bases and J 0 bases, leaving 9 bases between the germline ends. This CDR3 is 16 amino acids long. Per the germline V gene, CDR1 is SGHAT and CDR2 is FQNNGV. CDR3 DNA sequence: TGTGCCAGCAGCTTAGATCATGGTCGCTCTGGAAACACCATATATTTT. Translating gives CASSLDHGRSGNTIYF.

This chain joins TRBV20-1 and TRBJ1-3; 7 bases map to TRBD1. The CDR3 is 17 amino acids. CDR1 is DFQATT and CDR2 is SNEGSKA in the germline V gene (reference sequence). Trimming cost V 4 bases and J 2 bases; bases outside gene matches: 14. The CDR3 loop reads CSAKGGGVKDAGNTIYF. The DNA for the CDR3 is TGCAGTGCTAAAGGAGGGGGCGTGAAGGATGCTGGAAACACCATATATTTT.

This clonotype was detected ten times or more. The CDR3 here is CASTRETGRLTEAFF. The CDR3 DNA follows: TGTGCCAGCACCCGCGAAACAGGGAGGTTAACTGAAGCTTTCTTT. The rearrangement joins TRBV7-9 to TRBJ1-1; TRBD1 might be the D (6 bases). V gave up 7 bases and J gave up 5 bases, with 20 bases separating them. The CDR3 spans 15 residues. Germline CDR1 reads SEHNR; CDR2 reads FQNEAQ (reference sequence).

This clonotype was counted ten times or more. The chain has TRBV5-6 and TRBJ1-1; tentatively, D is TRBD1 (5 bases). Trimming took 6 bases from V and 1 from J, leaving 16 bases between them. Germline loops: CDR1 SGHDT, CDR2 YYEEEE. This CDR3 region has 15 residues. CDR3 protein: CASTSVNDRNTEAFF. CDR3 DNA sequence: TGTGCCAGCACCTCAGTCAATGACAGGAACACTGAAGCTTTCTTT. The entire variable domain, with the rest obtained from reference TRBV5-6 and TRBJ1-1, is as follows: DAGVTQSPTHLIKTRGQQVTLRCSPKSGHDTVSWYQQALGQGPQFIFQYYEEEERQRGNFPDRFSGHQFPNYSSELNVNALLLGDSALYLCASTSVNDRNTEAFFGQGTRLTVV.

The chain links TRBV7-8 to TRBJ2-5, with a weak D call TRBD1 (5 bases). V lost 6 bases and J lost 3, with 11 bases in between. In germline, CDR1 is SGHVS, CDR2 FQNEAQ. The CDR3 extends over 13 amino acids. CDR3 residues: CASSRTLEETQYF. CDR3 coding DNA: TGTGCCAGCAGTAGGACACTTGAAGAGACCCAGTACTTC.

The chain recombines TRBV29-1 with TRBJ1-2, with D unclear. CDR1 is SQVTM, CDR2 ANQGSEA, per germline. The CDR3 runs 11 residues. The V gene lost 4 bases and the J gene lost 0 bases, with 3 bases spanning the gap. CDR3 nucleotides: TGCAGCGTTGGGTCTAACTATGGCTACACCTTC. This gives the protein CSVGSNYGYTF.

The table lists this clonotype with many counts. The chain has TRBV12-3 or TRBV12-4 and TRBJ1-5, with 9 bases identical to TRBD1. After removal of 6 bases from V and 7 bases from J, the junction contained 10 bases not matched to a gene. The length of the CDR3 is 15 residues. This CDR3 is CASSQYRDRAQPQHF. The CDR3 coding sequence is TGTGCCAGCAGCCAATACCGGGACAGGGCCCAGCCCCAGCATTTT.

This clonotype was seen repeatedly, ten times or more. The chain couples TRBV5-1 to TRBJ1-2, with 8 bases identical to TRBD1. CDR1 and CDR2 from the germline V gene are SGHRS and YFSETQ. Trimming removed 4 bases from V and 2 bases from J; junction bases left unmatched: 7. CDR3 size: 15 residues. This chain's CDR3 is CASSGLTGENYGYTF. Here the CDR3 DNA reads TGCGCCAGCAGCGGACTGACAGGGGAGAACTATGGCTACACCTTC.

This clonotype appeared many times. This chain joins TRBV7-6 and TRBJ2-7, with D unclear. V gave up 5 bases and J gave up 3 bases, with 14 bases separating them. Germline CDR1 reads SGHVS; CDR2 reads FNYEAQ. The CDR3 totals 14 residues. CDR3 sequence: CASSPSLNGYEQYF. CDR3 nucleotides: TGTGCCAGCAGCCCGAGTCTGAATGGCTACGAGCAGTACTTC.

The sample holds many counts of this clonotype. The chain links TRBV20-1 to TRBJ2-5, with D tentatively TRBD2 (6 bases). V lost 3 bases and J 5 bases, leaving 13 bases between the germline ends. The CDR3 contains 13 residues. Looked up from germline, CDR1 is DFQATT and CDR2 is SNEGSKA (reference sequence). In DNA form, the CDR3 reads TGCAGTGCTAGCTGGCGGGGAGTGGAGACCCAGTACTTC. Translated, it gives CSASWRGVETQYF.

This chain links TRBV30 with TRBJ1-1; D is uncertain. Germline CDR1 GTSNPN, CDR2 SVGIG (reference sequence). Trimming left V 8 bases short and J 1 base short, with 11 bases between. This CDR3 has 12 residues. CDR3 protein: CAGKRENTEAFF. The CDR3 region has the DNA TGTGCCGGCAAAAGGGAGAACACTGAAGCTTTCTTT.

In regard to this clonotype: This may arise from a read error, as a much more abundant clone is one base away. The J gene is TRBJ1-5, the V gene TRBV12-3 or TRBV12-4; D ambiguous. There are 13 residues in the CDR3. V lost 4 bases and J 10 bases, leaving 14 bases between the germline ends. The CDR3 region has the DNA TGTGCCAGCAGTTACAGATCACCTTATCCCCAGCATTTT. This gives the protein CASSYRSPYPQHF.

This clonotype has a count of ten or more. This chain links TRBV24-1 with TRBJ1-5, with D uncertain. V lost 3 bases and J 4 bases, leaving 9 bases between the germline ends. The CDR3 runs 14 residues. Germline V gives CDR1 KGHDR, CDR2 SFDVKD. Here the CDR3 reads CATSDAAGNQPQHF. The CDR3 DNA follows: TGTGCCACCAGTGATGCCGCGGGGAATCAGCCCCAGCATTTT.

This clonotype was seen at least ten times. The CDR3 DNA sequence: TGTGCCAGCAGTCTCGGACAGGGCTCCAAAAACATTCAGTACTTC. As protein: CASSLGQGSKNIQYF. The genes are TRBV6-5 and TRBJ2-4, with 8 positions matching TRBD1. CDR1 and CDR2 from the germline V gene are MNHEY and SVGAGI. Trimming cost V 5 bases and J 2 bases; bases outside gene matches: 5. CDR3 length equals 15 residues.